The 21 T cell receptor beta chains below were found in one sample sequenced in a study of blood T cell repertoires in COVID-19. Data came from immunoSEQ multiplex PCR; TCRdb stores just in-frame clones and leaves some out. Altogether some 360,000 clones are present, 80% to 90% being singletons, with the ten largest covering 2% to 2.5%. Material: peripheral blood. The receptors shown here come from a woman aged 55-70 years with COVID-19, enrolled during active disease.

The V and J genes are TRBV5-5 and TRBJ2-7, with TRBD1 matching over 7 bases. The CDR3 covers 15 residues. Germline CDR1 reads SGHKS; CDR2 reads YYEKEE (reference sequence). V lost 4 bases, J lost 2 bases, and 9 bases stayed unmatched. CDR3: CASSLPTGLPYEQYF. The CDR3 DNA sequence: TGTGCCAGCAGCCTTCCGACAGGGCTGCCCTACGAGCAGTACTTC.

V usage is TRBV24-1 and J usage is TRBJ2-3; no firm D call. Germline-derived CDR1 and CDR2 are KGHDR and SFDVKD. This CDR3 comprises 13 residues. V lost 5 bases and J 1 base, leaving 6 bases between the germline ends. The DNA for the CDR3 is TGTGCCACCAGTGTGGCTGGCACAGATACGCAGTATTTT. As protein: CATSVAGTDTQYF.

The chain joins TRBV5-1 to TRBJ1-6; weak D call: TRBD1 (6 bases). The CDR3 sequence is 15 residues long. In germline, CDR1 is SGHRS, CDR2 YFSETQ. V lost 4 bases, J lost 5 bases, and 13 bases lay in between. The CDR3 nucleotides are TGCGCCAGCAGCCAGGGACAATCCAATAATTCACCCCTCCACTTT. Its translation is CASSQGQSNNSPLHF.

This chain links TRBV27 with TRBJ2-5, with 8 bases identical to TRBD1. With 4 bases clipped from V and 2 bases from J, the junction kept 3 bases outside the gene matches. The CDR3 totals 14 residues. Germline V gives CDR1 MNHEY, CDR2 SMNVEV (reference sequence). For the CDR3, the DNA is TGTGCCAGCAGTTCCGGGACAGGACAAGAGACCCAGTACTTC. As protein: CASSSGTGQETQYF.

This sequence joins TRBV29-1 and TRBJ1-1; the D gene is possibly TRBD1 (6 bases). The germline CDR1 and CDR2 sequences are SQVTM and ANQGSEA. This CDR3 has 13 residues. V lost 7 bases, J lost 1 base, and 13 bases lay in between. Here the CDR3 DNA reads TGCAGCGATGTACAGGGATCGAACACTGAAGCTTTCTTT. It is translated as CSDVQGSNTEAFF.

V gene TRBV19 combines with J gene TRBJ2-2, with D unresolved. V was cut by 3 bases and J by 0 bases, with 8 bases left in between. The CDR3 sequence is 15 residues long. Germline V gene lookup returns CDR1 LNHDA and CDR2 SQIVND (reference sequence). The CDR3 nucleotides read TGTGCCAGTAGTATGCGGCAGACGAACACCGGGGAGCTGTTTTTT. It translates to CASSMRQTNTGELFF. Filled out from reference TRBV19 and TRBJ2-2, the complete variable domain reads DGGITQSPKYLFRKEGQNVTLSCEQNLNHDAMYWYRQDPGQGLRLIYYSQIVNDFQKGDIAEGYSVSREKKESFPLTVTSAQKNPTAFYLCASSMRQTNTGELFFGEGSRLTVL.

This chain connects TRBV30 to TRBJ1-3, with 7 positions matching TRBD1. This CDR3 comprises 16 residues. With 4 bases clipped from V and 1 base from J, the junction kept 10 bases outside the gene matches. CDR1 is GTSNPN and CDR2 is SVGIG in the germline V gene (reference sequence). The CDR3 nucleotides are TGTGCCTGGAAGGCACAGGGGTGGAGATCTGGAAACACCATATATTTT. Its protein is CAWKAQGWRSGNTIYF.

V is TRBV7-3 and J is TRBJ2-7; TRBD1 aligns across 7 bases. Germline CDR1 is SGHTA and CDR2 is FQGTGA. This CDR3 has 15 amino acids. V dropped 5 bases and J dropped 5; count of bases not matched to a gene: 12. CDR3 nucleotides: TGTGCCAGCAGCCCGACAGGGTCCGATGCTAACGAGCAGTACTTC. Its translation: CASSPTGSDANEQYF.

The chain joins TRBV9 to TRBJ1-3; TRBD1 matches 8 bases. The ends lost 4 bases at V and 3 bases at J; junction bases unmatched: 6. There are 15 residues in the CDR3. The V gene's germline CDR1 is SGDLS and CDR2 YYNGEE. CDR3 in DNA: TGTGCCAGCAGCATGACAGGGGCTGGTGGAAACACCATATATTTT. Amino acid sequence: CASSMTGAGGNTIYF.

The rearrangement uses TRBV3-1 (or the pseudogene TRBV3-2) and TRBJ1-1; 9 bases line up with TRBD1. Trimming cost V 1 base and J 3 bases; bases outside gene matches: 3. This CDR3 has 15 residues. Germline V gene data show CDR1 as LGHDT and CDR2 as YNNKEL (reference sequence). CDR3 region: CASSQGDRVHTEAFF. For the CDR3, the DNA is TGTGCCAGCAGCCAAGGGGACAGGGTCCACACTGAAGCTTTCTTT.

The J gene is TRBJ1-2, the V gene TRBV19; 7 nucleotides agree with TRBD1. The V segment lost 6 bases and the J segment 2 bases; nucleotides outside the gene matches: 9. Germline CDR1 reads LNHDA; CDR2 reads SQIVND (reference sequence). The CDR3 totals 15 residues. The CDR3 DNA is TGTGCCAGTAGCAACTGGGACAGCAGAAACTATGGCTACACCTTC. As protein: CASSNWDSRNYGYTF.

This clone was picked up one time. DNA for the CDR3: TGTGCCACCAGCAGAGGGCAGGGGATTGGAAACACTGAAGCTTTCTTT. Amino acid sequence: CATSRGQGIGNTEAFF. The chain uses TRBV15 and TRBJ1-1; possibly TRBD1 for D (6 bases). Germline V lookup: CDR1 LNHNV, CDR2 YYDKDF (reference sequence). Trimming shortened V by 1 base and J by 2 bases, and 14 bases separated the two germline ends. The CDR3 extends over 16 amino acids.

This chain links TRBV6-5 with TRBJ2-7; possible D gene TRBD2, 7 bases. V lost 8 bases and J 5 bases, leaving 16 bases between the germline ends. Germline V lookup: CDR1 MNHEY, CDR2 SVGAGI. This CDR3 has 13 amino acids. The CDR3 region is CASGPTGGDEQYF. The CDR3 DNA reads TGTGCCAGCGGGCCAACGGGGGGCGACGAGCAGTACTTC.

This CDR3 reads CASRPRGSSYNEQFF. In DNA form, the CDR3 reads TGTGCCAGCAGACCCCGGGGGAGCTCCTACAATGAGCAGTTCTTC. The V gene is TRBV13, the J gene TRBJ2-1; D perhaps matches TRBD2 (6 bases). Germline V lookup: CDR1 PRHDT, CDR2 FYEKMQ (reference sequence). The germline V and J ends were trimmed by 6 bases and 0 bases, with 12 bases remaining between them. The CDR3 runs 15 residues.

With respect to this clone: Other DNA sequences in this specimen translate into the identical CDR3. The chain has TRBV6-5 and TRBJ1-2, with a weak D call TRBD1 (6 bases). The CDR3 runs 11 residues. Germline V gene data show CDR1 as MNHEY and CDR2 as SVGAGI. Trimming shortened V by 8 bases and J by 5 bases, and 9 bases separated the two germline ends. CDR3: CASRQGYGYTF. The CDR3 DNA sequence: TGTGCCAGCCGTCAGGGGTATGGCTACACCTTC.

V is TRBV6-5 and J is TRBJ1-2; D remains unclear. Trimming shortened V by 4 bases and J by 4 bases, and 13 bases separated the two germline ends. In germline, CDR1 is MNHEY, CDR2 SVGAGI. This CDR3 spans 14 amino acids. The DNA for the CDR3 is TGTGCCAGCAGTTCCCTTCCCGAGGGCTATGGCTACACCTTC. Its translation is CASSSLPEGYGYTF.

The CDR3 region has the DNA TGCGCCAGCAGCTTGGAGGGTATGCCCACAGGGCCGACTTATGGCTACACCTTC. This gives the protein CASSLEGMPTGPTYGYTF. The rearrangement joins TRBV5-1 to TRBJ1-2, with a weak D call TRBD1 (6 bases). Trimming cost V 0 bases and J 5 bases, with 23 bases left between them. The CDR3 is 18 amino acids. Germline CDR1 reads SGHRS; CDR2 reads YFSETQ. Full variable domain (missing parts from reference TRBV5-1 and TRBJ1-2): KAGVTQTPRYLIKTRGQQVTLSCSPISGHRSVSWYQQTPGQGLQFLFEYFSETQRNKGNFPGRFSGRQFSNSRSEMNVSTLELGDSALYLCASSLEGMPTGPTYGYTFGSGTRLTVV.

This rearrangement joins TRBV20-1 to TRBJ2-3; D gene ambiguous. The V gene's germline CDR1 is DFQATT and CDR2 SNEGSKA (reference sequence). The CDR3 sequence is 10 residues long. V dropped 6 bases and J dropped 6 bases, with 7 bases sitting between them. The CDR3 loop is CSAARDTQYF. DNA of the CDR3: TGCAGTGCGGCCAGGGATACGCAGTATTTT.

V and J are TRBV30 and TRBJ1-5; tentatively, D is TRBD1 (5 bases). The V end was cut by 5 bases, the J end by 5 bases, with 13 bases between. This CDR3 comprises 13 residues. The V gene's germline CDR1 is GTSNPN and CDR2 SVGIG (reference sequence). This CDR3 is CAWQGNWDQPQHF. The CDR3 region has the DNA TGTGCCTGGCAGGGTAATTGGGATCAGCCCCAGCATTTT. Full variable domain (rest looked up from reference TRBV30 and TRBJ1-5): SQTIHQWPATLVQPVGSPLSLECTVEGTSNPNLYWYRQAAGRGLQLLFYSVGIGQISSEVPQNLSASRPQDRQFILSSKKLLLSDSGFYLCAWQGNWDQPQHFGDGTRLSIL.

In DNA form, the CDR3 reads TGTGCCAGCTCAGAGTTACAGGGGGGCCACGAGCAGTACTTC. Encoded protein: CASSELQGGHEQYF. The V gene is TRBV18, the J gene TRBJ2-7; 8 bases match TRBD1. CDR1 KGHSH and CDR2 LQKENI come from the germline V gene. This CDR3 spans 14 amino acids. J lost 5 bases, V lost 5 bases, and 8 bases had no gene match.

This clone was picked up a small number of times. The chain links TRBV13 to TRBJ1-1; 7 bases match TRBD1. This CDR3 has 15 amino acids. V shed 0 bases, J shed 0 bases, and the junction held 1 base outside the gene matches. CDR1 is PRHDT and CDR2 is FYEKMQ in the germline V gene (reference sequence). This CDR3 is CASSLGGQVNTEAFF. CDR3 bases: TGTGCCAGCAGCTTAGGCGGACAGGTGAACACTGAAGCTTTCTTT.